The clone carrying this TCR beta chain has a handful of counts. Its antigen remains unknown. Germline V gene sequence: CDR1 SGHTA, CDR2 FQGNSA. Trimming stripped 2 bases from V and 2 bases from J, with 12 bases between. This CDR3 contains 15 residues. This specimen belongs to a study of identical twins. The study's findings and limits: Analyses of zero insertions could be partly confounded by invariant MAIT and iNKT cells.

One entry per CDR3 protein, called by TCRdb with MiXCR from the 5' RACE reads. The repertoire holds roughly 480,000 distinct CDR3 sequences, roughly 26% seen once, with roughly 3% in the top ten. This same sample was also part of a study on T cells expressing NK-cell markers. That investigation notes: All TCR beta repertoires analysed originated from sorted CD3+CD56+NKG2C+, CD3+CD56+NKG2C- and CD3+CD56-NKG2C+ T cells. The study found dominant NKG2C+ clonotypes at roughly 1.0-7.0% of CD8+ T cells in over five donors. These clonotypes, the leaders elsewhere, also led the CD3+CD56-NKG2C+ fraction in four donors.

The receptor's source is a young woman in good health. Sample: CD4+ T cells sorted from blood. The rearrangement uses TRBV7-2 and TRBJ1-2; D possibly corresponds to TRBD1 (5 bases). The DNA for the CDR3 is TGTGCCAGCAGCTTATCAGGGACCGCAAACTATGGCTACACCTTC. Protein product: CASSLSGTANYGYTF.